The 23 T cell receptor beta chains given below trace back to one sample, sequenced in a study of response to subunit inactivated influenza vaccine (dated by TCRdb to the late 2010s). The protocol used for the library was RT-PCR. The sequencer listed for this sample is Illumina HiSeq 2500. TCRdb reanalyzed the raw reads on its own, using fastp at Q25 for trimming and MiXCR for clone calling, and kept in-frame beta chains. Every distinct CDR3 protein forms one entry, paired with its most common genes and DNA. The sample table records approximately 520,000 distinct CDR3 sequences; about 25% of these occur just once. The leading ten clones occupy approximately 1.9% of the sample. The sample consisted of CD4+ T cells sorted from PBMCs, taken roughly 5 days after vaccination. These receptors were obtained from a man over 45 who received an inactivated influenza vaccine. Donor details come from another sample of the same person, matched by shared clones.

CDR3 sequence reads: CASSQGGRWSYEQYF. DNA for the CDR3: TGTGCCAGCAGCCAAGGAGGCAGGTGGTCCTACGAGCAGTACTTC. The rearrangement joins TRBV14 to TRBJ2-7; D is undetermined. CDR3 length: 15 amino acids. Trimming stripped 1 base from V and 1 base from J, with 11 bases between. Germline values: CDR1 SGHDN, CDR2 FVKESK.

The V gene is TRBV20-1, the J gene TRBJ1-1; no clear D. Germline V gene lookup returns CDR1 DFQATT and CDR2 SNEGSKA (reference sequence). This CDR3 is 14 amino acids long. Trimming shortened V by 2 bases and J by 0 bases, and 10 bases separated the two germline ends. The DNA for the CDR3 is TGCAGTGCTAGAAGGACCCCCATGAACACTGAAGCTTTCTTT. It codes for CSARRTPMNTEAFF.

This clonotype was counted between two and nine times. This sequence joins TRBV15 and TRBJ2-5; D gene uncertain. The CDR3 has 15 amino acids. Germline assignment: CDR1 LNHNV and CDR2 YYDKDF (reference sequence). Between the trimmed V and J ends, which lost 0 bases and 2 bases, there was a span of 10 bases. Written as DNA, the CDR3 is TGTGCCACCAGCAGAGATGGGCTGAGGCAAGAGACCCAGTACTTC. It translates to CATSRDGLRQETQYF.

The CDR3: CSARVGAGSLGGYTF. The CDR3 region has the DNA TGCAGTGCTAGAGTAGGGGCGGGATCGCTTGGCGGCTACACCTTC. This chain links TRBV20-1 with TRBJ1-2; D perhaps matches TRBD1 (5 bases). This CDR3 comprises 15 residues. Trimming stripped 1 base from V and 8 bases from J, with 20 bases between. Germline assignment: CDR1 DFQATT and CDR2 SNEGSKA (reference sequence).

The sample holds a few counts of this clonotype. The V call is TRBV5-5, the J call TRBJ1-2, with 11 positions matching TRBD1. Per germline, CDR1 SGHKS and CDR2 YYEKEE (reference sequence). CDR3 size: 16 residues. V gave up 0 bases and J gave up 4 bases; unmatched junction bases: 5. This CDR3 is CASSLVGQGARYGYTF. CDR3 DNA: TGTGCCAGCAGCTTGGTAGGACAGGGGGCGCGCTATGGCTACACCTTC.

This clonotype was counted a few times. This sequence joins TRBV29-1 and TRBJ2-3; D is perhaps TRBD2 (7 bases). Germline V gene sequence: CDR1 SQVTM, CDR2 ANQGSEA. Trimming took off 2 bases at V and 2 bases at J, with 17 bases between the two ends. The CDR3 covers 16 residues. The DNA for the CDR3 is TGCAGCGTTGAAAAGGGGAGGGCAGGGGACACAGATACGCAGTATTTT. It yields the protein CSVEKGRAGDTDTQYF.

This clonotype has a count of ten or more. The V gene is TRBV12-3 or TRBV12-4, the J gene TRBJ2-2; D is perhaps TRBD1 (5 bases). The CDR3 length is 16 residues. Trimming took 5 bases from V and 4 from J, leaving 17 bases between them. CDR3 protein: CASSTQSRAGTGELFF. CDR3 bases: TGTGCCAGCAGTACACAATCCAGGGCAGGCACCGGGGAGCTGTTTTTT.

The sample holds one count of this clonotype. The chain couples TRBV28 to TRBJ2-1, with 8 bases identical to TRBD2. CDR1 is MDHEN, CDR2 SYDVKM, per germline. The CDR3 contains 15 residues. V shed 5 bases and J 7 bases; nucleotides not matched to a gene: 10. The CDR3: CASSLSGSVANEQFF. The DNA for the CDR3 is TGTGCCAGCAGTCTGAGCGGGAGCGTCGCGAATGAGCAGTTCTTC.

V gene TRBV27 combines with J gene TRBJ2-3; D may be TRBD2 (6 bases). The germline CDR1 and CDR2 sequences are MNHEY and SMNVEV (reference sequence). V was cut by 5 bases and J by 0 bases, with 12 bases left in between. The CDR3 contains 15 residues. The CDR3 DNA is TGTGCCAGCAGTCCCCTAGCGCTTAGCACAGATACGCAGTATTTT. Encoded protein: CASSPLALSTDTQYF.

This clonotype showed up just a few times. V and J are TRBV20-1 and TRBJ1-2; D not resolved. Germline lookup yields CDR1 DFQATT and CDR2 SNEGSKA (reference sequence). This CDR3 contains 11 residues. Trimming took 2 bases from V and 2 from J, leaving 3 bases between them. The CDR3 sequence: CSARQNYGYTF. The CDR3 DNA reads TGCAGTGCTAGACAGAACTATGGCTACACCTTC.

The V and J genes are TRBV20-1 and TRBJ1-2; D remains unclear. Germline values: CDR1 DFQATT, CDR2 SNEGSKA (reference sequence). V lost 0 bases and J 5 bases, leaving 13 bases between the germline ends. CDR3 length equals 14 residues. CDR3 sequence (DNA): TGCAGTGCTAGAGAGAGGACTGTGGGGTATGGCTACACCTTC. It translates to CSARERTVGYGYTF.

The genes are TRBV6-1 and TRBJ2-1; TRBD2 matches at 8 bases. This CDR3 spans 15 amino acids. Germline V gene sequence: CDR1 MNHNS, CDR2 SASEGT. V was pared by 6 bases and J by 4 bases, with 8 bases of the junction left unmatched. In nucleotides, the CDR3 is TGTGCCAGCAGGCCGGGACTAGGTCCGTACAATGAGCAGTTCTTC. Translating gives CASRPGLGPYNEQFF.

In its sample, this clonotype was seen a few times. The chain links TRBV6-1 to TRBJ2-5; D is possibly TRBD1 (6 bases). CDR3 size: 15 residues. The ends were cut back, 5 bases at V and 3 bases at J, with 16 bases in the middle. CDR1 and CDR2 from the germline V gene are MNHNS and SASEGT. The CDR3 is CASSPGTIAKETQYF. CDR3 DNA: TGTGCCAGCAGTCCGGGGACAATAGCAAAAGAGACCCAGTACTTC.

The chain couples TRBV7-2 to TRBJ2-1; D unresolved. Germline V lookup: CDR1 SGHTA, CDR2 FQGNSA. This CDR3 region has 16 residues. The ends were cut back, 1 base at V and 0 bases at J, with 10 bases in the middle. The DNA for the CDR3 is TGTGCCAGCAGCTTAGTTCGCGGTGTCTCCTACAATGAGCAGTTCTTC. This translates into CASSLVRGVSYNEQFF.

This clonotype was picked up a small number of times. The genes are TRBV20-1 and TRBJ2-1; 13 bases fit TRBD2. Germline lookup yields CDR1 DFQATT and CDR2 SNEGSKA (reference sequence). The V and J ends lost 4 bases and 2 bases, in that order; junction bases with no gene match: 5. This CDR3 contains 16 residues. Here the CDR3 DNA reads TGCAGTGCTAAAACTAGCGGGAGGGTCCCCTACAATGAGCAGTTCTTC. The encoded protein is CSAKTSGRVPYNEQFF.

This clonotype was detected a few times. This chain links TRBV28 with TRBJ1-2; a weak D match, TRBD1 (5 bases). V was shortened by 5 bases and J by 6 bases, with 13 bases between the two germline ends. This CDR3 region has 13 residues. CDR1 and CDR2 (germline): MDHEN, SYDVKM. The CDR3 DNA sequence: TGTGCCAGCAGTGGGCCGGGGGTCAATGGCTACACCTTC. Protein product: CASSGPGVNGYTF.

This clonotype appeared many times. The CDR3 coding sequence is TGCGCCAGCAGCCAAGATGAGACAGCGGGCAACCACTACGAGCAGTACTTC. Its protein is CASSQDETAGNHYEQYF. The gene calls are TRBV4-1 and TRBJ2-7, with a possible D match to TRBD2 (6 bases). Trimming cost V 0 bases and J 3 bases, with 18 bases left between them. The length of the CDR3 is 17 residues. The germline V gene has CDR1 MGHRA and CDR2 YSYEKL.

The gene calls are TRBV6-2 or TRBV6-3 and TRBJ2-2, with D perhaps TRBD2 (5 bases). Deletions cut 0 bases from V and 4 bases from J, with 18 bases between. Germline CDR1 and CDR2: MNHEY and SVGEGT. This CDR3 region has 18 residues. The CDR3 protein is CASSYSMGWLAGTGELFF. The CDR3, as DNA: TGTGCCAGCAGTTACTCGATGGGGTGGCTGGCGGGCACCGGGGAGCTGTTTTTT.

The table lists this clonotype with a few counts. The CDR3, as DNA: TGTGCCAGCAGCCACGCCGGGACTAGCGGCTACGAGCAGTACTTC. As protein: CASSHAGTSGYEQYF. The chain joins TRBV3-1 to TRBJ2-7, with 11 bases lining up with TRBD2. Germline V gene data show CDR1 as LGHDT and CDR2 as YNNKEL (reference sequence). The ends lost 3 bases at V and 3 bases at J; junction bases unmatched: 4. The CDR3 is 15 residues long.

V gene TRBV30 combines with J gene TRBJ2-6, with 9 nucleotides matching TRBD1. Germline loops: CDR1 GTSNPN, CDR2 SVGIG (reference sequence). V shed 7 bases and J 3 bases; nucleotides not matched to a gene: 13. The CDR3 is 17 amino acids. CDR3 in amino acids: CAYSRDRDQNGANVLTF. The CDR3 DNA is TGTGCCTACAGCCGGGACAGGGATCAAAATGGGGCCAACGTCCTGACTTTC.

There are many counts of this clonotype. The genes are TRBV15 and TRBJ2-5, with D tentatively TRBD1 (6 bases). The CDR3 runs 15 residues. The germline CDR1 and CDR2 sequences are LNHNV and YYDKDF (reference sequence). The V and J ends lost 1 base and 2 bases respectively, with 11 bases between them. DNA for the CDR3: TGTGCCACCAGCAGAGCCGGGACACCTCAAGAGACCCAGTACTTC. Its protein product is CATSRAGTPQETQYF.

A few counts support this clonotype. J is TRBJ2-2 and V is TRBV7-2, with D hard to call. The length of the CDR3 is 14 residues. Germline V gives CDR1 SGHTA, CDR2 FQGNSA. V gave up 4 bases and J gave up 4 bases, with 10 bases separating them. The CDR3 protein is CASSSPVLTGELFF. In DNA form, the CDR3 reads TGTGCCAGCAGCTCCCCGGTCCTCACCGGGGAGCTGTTTTTT.

The chain has TRBV29-1 and TRBJ2-7, with TRBD1 as a possible D gene (6 bases). The V end was cut by 7 bases, the J end by 6 bases, with 22 bases between. Per germline, CDR1 SQVTM and CDR2 ANQGSEA. CDR3 size: 14 residues. The CDR3 DNA follows: TGCAGCGCGAAAAAGCAGGGGATCGGGTTCGAGCAGTACTTC. Protein product: CSAKKQGIGFEQYF.